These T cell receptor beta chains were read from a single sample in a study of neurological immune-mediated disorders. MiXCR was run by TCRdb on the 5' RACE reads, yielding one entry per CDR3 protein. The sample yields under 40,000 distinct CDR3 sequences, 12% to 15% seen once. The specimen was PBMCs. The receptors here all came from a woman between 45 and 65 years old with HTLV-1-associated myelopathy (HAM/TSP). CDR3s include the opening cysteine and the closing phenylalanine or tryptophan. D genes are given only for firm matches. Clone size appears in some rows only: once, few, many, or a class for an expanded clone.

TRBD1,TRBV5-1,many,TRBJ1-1,TGCGCCAGCAGCTGGACAGGGGGCGACCCTGAAGCTTTCTTT,CASSWTGGDPEAFF
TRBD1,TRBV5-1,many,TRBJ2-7,TGCGCCAGCAGCTCCACCATGACGACAGGGGGGTCCTACGAGCAGTACTTC,CASSSTMTTGGSYEQYF
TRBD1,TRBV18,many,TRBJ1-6,TGTGCCAGCTCACCACCGACAGGGTCCTATAATTCACCCCTCCACTTT,CASSPPTGSYNSPLHF
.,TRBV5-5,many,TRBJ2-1,TGTGCCAGCAGCTTTCGCCAGGGGCCCTATGAGCAGTTCTTC,CASSFRQGPYEQFF
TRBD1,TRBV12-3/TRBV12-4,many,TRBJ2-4,TGTGCCAGCAGTTTAGCGGGACAGGGTGAAAACATTCAGTACTTC,CASSLAGQGENIQYF
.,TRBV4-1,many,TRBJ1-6,TGCGCCAGCAGCCAACCTACAGGCCGTAATTCACCCCTCCACTTT,CASSQPTGRNSPLHF
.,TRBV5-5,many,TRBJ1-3,TGTGCCAGCAGCTTGGCGGGTTCTGGAAACACCATATATTTT,CASSLAGSGNTIYF
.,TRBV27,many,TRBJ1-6,TGTGCCAGCAGTTCCGTTCCCTATAATTCACCCCTCCACTTT,CASSSVPYNSPLHF
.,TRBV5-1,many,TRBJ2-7,TGCGCCAGCAGCCTCGCAGGCGGACGGACAGCAACCTACGAGCAGTACTTC,CASSLAGGRTATYEQYF
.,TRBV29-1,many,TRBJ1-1,TGCAGCGTCCTTCAGGGAATCACTGAAGCTTTCTTT,CSVLQGITEAFF
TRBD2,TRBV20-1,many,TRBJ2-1,TGCAGTGCTAGCTGGCTAGCGGGAAGCGATGAGCAGTTCTTC,CSASWLAGSDEQFF
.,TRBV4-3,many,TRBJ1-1,TGCGCCAGCAGCCAAGAATCGGGTAGCACTGAAGCTTTCTTT,CASSQESGSTEAFF
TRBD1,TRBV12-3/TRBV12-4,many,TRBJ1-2,TGTGCCAGCAGTTTATGGGGACAGGCTTATGGCTACACCTTC,CASSLWGQAYGYTF
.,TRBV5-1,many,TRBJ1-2,TGCGCCAGCAGCTTGGAGTCAGGAGCCTATGGCTACACCTTC,CASSLESGAYGYTF
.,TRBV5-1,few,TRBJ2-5,TGCGCCAGCGGCAGGGGCCAAGAGACCCAGTACTTC,CASGRGQETQYF
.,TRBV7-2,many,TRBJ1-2,TGTGCCAGCAGCCCCACCGGGGGGGCTAACTATGGCTACACCTTC,CASSPTGGANYGYTF
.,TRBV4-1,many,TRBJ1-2,TGCGCCAGCAGCCAAGACCCCAGGGCAAGTGGCTACACCTTC,CASSQDPRASGYTF
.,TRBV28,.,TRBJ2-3,TGTGCCAGCAGTGGTCAAGCCTACACAGATACGCAGTATTTT,CASSGQAYTDTQYF
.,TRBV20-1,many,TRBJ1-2,TGCAGTGCCCAAGGGGGGGGCGCTGGCTATGGCTACACCTTC,CSAQGGGAGYGYTF
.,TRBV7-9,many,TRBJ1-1,TGTGCCAGCAGCTTATTCCCCAGGACAGTTGAAGCTTTCTTT,CASSLFPRTVEAFF
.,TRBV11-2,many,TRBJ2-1,TGTGCCAGCAGCCTTAAACTGGACCGGGATGAGCAGTTCTTC,CASSLKLDRDEQFF
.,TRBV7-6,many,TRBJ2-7,TGTGCCAGCAGCTTAGGTCAGGGGATAAACGAGCAGTACTTC,CASSLGQGINEQYF
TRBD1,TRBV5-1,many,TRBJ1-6,TGCGCCAGCCGTACGGACAGGGTGTATAATTCACCCCTCCACTTT,CASRTDRVYNSPLHF
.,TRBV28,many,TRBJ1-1,TGTGCCAGCAGTTCCCCCCGGGAGGGGAACACTGAAGCTTTCTTT,CASSSPREGNTEAFF
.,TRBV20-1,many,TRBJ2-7,TGCAGTGCTAGAGATTATATGGTGGGCTCCTACGAGCAGTACTTC,CSARDYMVGSYEQYF
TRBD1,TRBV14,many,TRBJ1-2,TGTGCCAGCAGCCCGTGGGCAGGGGGTGACGGCTACACCTTC,CASSPWAGGDGYTF
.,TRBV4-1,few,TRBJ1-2,TGCGCCAGCAGCCAGGGGACCGACAACACCTTC,CASSQGTDNTF
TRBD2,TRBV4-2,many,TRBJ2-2,TGTGCCAGCAGGCAAAGAGGGACTAGCGGGGGCCTCAACACCGGGGAGCTGTTTTTT,CASRQRGTSGGLNTGELFF
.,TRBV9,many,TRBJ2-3,TGTGCCAGCAGCGTAGCTGCACCAGATACGCAGTATTTT,CASSVAAPDTQYF
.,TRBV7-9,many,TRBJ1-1,TGTGCCAGCAGCTTCCAGGGTTTCGGCACTGAAGCTTTCTTT,CASSFQGFGTEAFF
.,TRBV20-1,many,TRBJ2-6,TGCAGTGCTAAGAGGGGGGGAAGCTCTGGGGCCAACGTCCTGACTTTC,CSAKRGGSSGANVLTF
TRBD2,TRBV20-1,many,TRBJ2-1,TGCAGTGCTGGGGGACTAGCGAGCAATGAGCAGTTCTTC,CSAGGLASNEQFF
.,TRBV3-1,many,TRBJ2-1,TGTGCCAGCAGCAAAGGACTGATTTACAATGAGCAGTTCTTC,CASSKGLIYNEQFF
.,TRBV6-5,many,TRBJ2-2,TGTGCCAGCAGTTACTCTGAGACTACCAACGCGAACACCGGGGAGCTGTTTTTT,CASSYSETTNANTGELFF
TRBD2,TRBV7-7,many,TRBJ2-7,TGTGCTAGCAGCTCAACTAGCGGGGGGACCTACGAGCAGTACTTC,CASSSTSGGTYEQYF
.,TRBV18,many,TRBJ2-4,TGTGCCAGCTCACCACCGGGGGCGGAGGGAGCCAAAAACATTCAGTACTTC,CASSPPGAEGAKNIQYF
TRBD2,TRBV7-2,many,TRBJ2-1,TGTGCCAGCATCCTCTTAGCGGGGGGAAAGAATGAGCAGTTCTTC,CASILLAGGKNEQFF
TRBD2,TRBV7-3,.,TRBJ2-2,TGTGCCAGCAGCTCTGACGGCGGCGGGGGATCCACCGGGGAGCTGTTTTTT,CASSSDGGGGSTGELFF
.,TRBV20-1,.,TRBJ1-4,TGCAGTGCTCAGTCCTATGAAAAAATGTTTTTT,CSAQSYEKMFF
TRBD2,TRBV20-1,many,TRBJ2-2,TGCAGTGCTAGATCAGGGAGGGGCACCGGGGAGCTGTTTTTT,CSARSGRGTGELFF
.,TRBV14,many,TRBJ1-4,TGTGCCAGCAGCCAAGAGGAGGGATTCGGTGAAAAACTGTTTTTT,CASSQEEGFGEKLFF
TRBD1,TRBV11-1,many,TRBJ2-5,TGTGCCAGCAGCTTCCTAACCTACAGGGGCCTCGGGCAAGAGACCCAGTACTTC,CASSFLTYRGLGQETQYF
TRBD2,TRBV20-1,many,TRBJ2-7,TGCAGTGCTTCTCCCCGACTAGCCTCCTCCTACGAGCAGTACTTC,CSASPRLASSYEQYF
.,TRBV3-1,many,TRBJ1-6,TGTGCCAGCAGCCAAGATGGTACACCCCTCCACTTT,CASSQDGTPLHF
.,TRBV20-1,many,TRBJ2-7,TGCAGTGCTCCCCAGGGTGGCCGCCCCTACGAGCAGTACTTC,CSAPQGGRPYEQYF
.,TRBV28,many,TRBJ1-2,TGTGCCAGCACCGAGGGGCGGGATGGCTACACCTTC,CASTEGRDGYTF
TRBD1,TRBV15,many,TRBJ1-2,TGTGCCACCAGCAGGGCACAGGGGGGCGGCTACACCTTC,CATSRAQGGGYTF
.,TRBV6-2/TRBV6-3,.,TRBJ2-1,TGTGCCAGCAGTACGCGGGACAAGGGGTTCTTC,CASSTRDKGFF
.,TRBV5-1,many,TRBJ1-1,TGCGCCAGCAGCCTGGTGGGGCGGTCTGAAGCTTTCTTT,CASSLVGRSEAFF
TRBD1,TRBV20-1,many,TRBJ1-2,TGCAGTGCTAGGACAGGGGGAGATGGCTACACCTTC,CSARTGGDGYTF
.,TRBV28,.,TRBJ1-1,TGTGCCAGCATTTTAGGTCAGGTGAACACTGAAGCTTTCTTT,CASILGQVNTEAFF
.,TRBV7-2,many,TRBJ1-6,TGTGCCAGCAGCCCCCCGTGGGGGTCACCCCTCCACTTT,CASSPPWGSPLHF
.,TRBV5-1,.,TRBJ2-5,.,CASSFYICSALKGGIQETQYF
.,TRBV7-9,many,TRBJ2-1,TGTGCCAGCAGCCCCAATCGGGGGGCGCCGGGGAATGAGCAGTTCTTC,CASSPNRGAPGNEQFF
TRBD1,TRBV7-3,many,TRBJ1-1,TGTGCCAGTGGGGAGGGGGCGATCACTGAAGCTTTCTTT,CASGEGAITEAFF